The rows below give T cell receptor beta chains drawn from one sample of a study of glioma-infiltrating T cells after dendritic cell vaccination. Produced via immunoSEQ multiplex PCR; TCRdb's table is partial and in-frame only. The table includes just under 100,000 clones, approximately 80% detected once. The input for sequencing was blood, taken after dendritic cell vaccination. These TCRs come from a human donor with glioblastoma. CDR3s leave out the opening cysteine and the closing phenylalanine or tryptophan. Expanded clones are given a class, and other clones once, few, many or no size at all.

v_call	j_call	clone_size	cdr3_aa
TRBV28	TRBJ1-2	-	ASSLWGGLGYGYT
TRBV9	TRBJ2-3	-	ASSVSLQSRDKGTDTQY
TRBV20-1	TRBJ2-5	-	SAGRGETQY
TRBV19	TRBJ2-1	-	ASSIEDRAGGSANEQF
TRBV18	TRBJ2-7	-	ASSPGTNAYEQY
TRBV27	TRBJ2-7	-	ASSRTRGGLPWEQY
TRBV18	TRBJ2-7	-	ASSPPGGEQY
TRBV19	TRBJ1-2	-	ASSMRAGGYT
TRBV14	TRBJ1-1	once	ASSQTRDTEAF
TRBV28	TRBJ2-2	few	ASSSLRLAGLQGELF
TRBV19	TRBJ2-5	-	ASSIRGAGVTPRIIRLETQY
TRBV6-1	TRBJ2-7	-	ASSEEPASYIYEQY
TRBV7-6	TRBJ2-3	-	ASSLGGGAPTQY
TRBV19	TRBJ1-5	-	ASNLNGGNQPQH
TRBV7-9	TRBJ1-6	-	ASSPGTARNSPLH
TRBV6-1	TRBJ1-1	-	ASRDTHNTEAF
TRBV28	TRBJ1-5	few	ASSLVGQTNQPQH
TRBV28	TRBJ1-2	-	ASSLVEGGNGYT
TRBV19	TRBJ2-1	once	ASSVWGQGSEQF
TRBV4-2	TRBJ2-3	-	ASSQERGAAGTTTDTQY
TRBV6-5	TRBJ1-6	-	ASGAGPYNSPLH
TRBV2	TRBJ1-1	-	ASSALTAEAF
TRBV18	TRBJ1-6	-	ASSPRAAGRRSPLH
TRBV9	TRBJ2-7	-	ASSRYGGYEQY
TRBV2	TRBJ1-4	-	ASVLQGGAEGLF
TRBV2	TRBJ2-1	-	ASSEALAGGNYNEQF
TRBV4-1	TRBJ1-1	-	ASSQVAGRGTEAF
TRBV10-3	TRBJ2-7	-	AISESTGQY
TRBV5-6	TRBJ1-5	-	ASSTGTVNQPQH
TRBV2	TRBJ2-7	-	ASSERPSYEQY
TRBV6-5	TRBJ1-1	few	ASSPNRGNTEAF
TRBV15	TRBJ1-2	-	ATSRDNNNNGGYT
TRBV6-1	TRBJ1-2	few	ASNMMGQTNYGYT
TRBV11-2	TRBJ2-3	-	ASSLAHTTQY
TRBV12-5	TRBJ2-1	-	ASGYPTSGGADEQF
TRBV2	TRBJ1-1	-	ASIQRDSRKAF
TRBV7-3	TRBJ2-5	-	ASSPTGQQETQY
TRBV30	TRBJ2-2	once	ARKGHNTGELF
TRBV10-2	TRBJ2-1	few	ASRSPGPYNEQF
TRBV6-1	-	-	ASSGQGGFYEQY
TRBV25-1	TRBJ2-7	-	ASRPSSSGRAIYEQY
TRBV30	TRBJ1-2	-	AWRSGGNGYT
TRBV7-9	TRBJ2-7	once	ASSLSRTGSSYEQY
TRBV6-5	TRBJ1-2	-	ASSGIGGGGYT
TRBV19	TRBJ2-1	few	ASSPVPQSYNEQF
TRBV19	TRBJ1-1	-	ASRDWGRTEAF